The rows below give T cell receptor beta chains drawn from one sample of a study of identical twins. TCRdb analysed the 5' RACE reads with MiXCR anew, one entry per CDR3 protein. The sample shows 460,000 or so distinct CDR3 sequences, 12% to 15% of them seen only once. The same data also went into a second study, on yellow fever vaccine responses in identical twins.

Sequenced: CD4+ T cells sorted from blood. Every receptor here comes from a woman in her late teens or twenties in good health. CDR3s include the opening cysteine and the closing phenylalanine or tryptophan. The order of the fields is J gene, V gene, clone size, D gene, CDR3 DNA, CDR3 protein. D genes are given only for firm matches. Expanded clones are given a class, and other clones once, few, many or no size at all.

J: TRBJ1-1
V: TRBV11-3
size: .
D: .
DNA: TGTGCCAGCAGCTTTTCCCAATACACTGAAGCTTTCTTT
CDR3: CASSFSQYTEAFF

J: TRBJ2-7
V: TRBV6-1
size: .
D: .
DNA: TGTGCCAGCGTGAGGACAGCCGACTCCTACGAGCAGTACTTC
CDR3: CASVRTADSYEQYF

J: TRBJ2-5
V: TRBV30
size: few
D: .
DNA: TGTGCCTGGAAATTCGGGCAGGGGAACCAAGAGACCCAGTACTTC
CDR3: CAWKFGQGNQETQYF

J: TRBJ2-3
V: TRBV20-1
size: .
D: TRBD2
DNA: TGCAGTGCACTGACTAGCGGGTCTTACACAGATACGCAGTATTTT
CDR3: CSALTSGSYTDTQYF

J: TRBJ2-1
V: TRBV3-1
size: few
D: .
DNA: TGTGCCAGCAGCACTTCCGGGATCGGTCTAAATGAGCAGTTCTTC
CDR3: CASSTSGIGLNEQFF

J: TRBJ1-6
V: TRBV20-1
size: few
D: .
DNA: TGCAGTGCTAGCCGTGACAGAAATTCACCCCTCCACTTT
CDR3: CSASRDRNSPLHF

J: TRBJ2-3
V: TRBV3-1
size: .
D: .
DNA: TGTGCCAGCAGCCAAGATTTCACTCTACGGGAAACAGATACGCAGTATTTT
CDR3: CASSQDFTLRETDTQYF

J: TRBJ1-1
V: TRBV28
size: few
D: .
DNA: TGTGCCAGCAGTTCCCTCACCGGGACTGGGAACACTGAAGCTTTCTTT
CDR3: CASSSLTGTGNTEAFF

J: TRBJ2-7
V: TRBV27
size: .
D: .
DNA: TGTGCCAGCAGTTTATCGACAGGCAAGGCAATGAACGAGCAGTACTTC
CDR3: CASSLSTGKAMNEQYF

J: TRBJ1-2
V: TRBV9
size: .
D: .
DNA: TGTGCCAGCGGTTCCCGAAGCGGCTATGGCTACACCTTC
CDR3: CASGSRSGYGYTF

J: TRBJ2-7
V: TRBV6-5
size: few
D: TRBD1
DNA: TGTGCCAGCAGGAGGACAGGTAGCGAGCAGTACTTC
CDR3: CASRRTGSEQYF

J: TRBJ2-5
V: TRBV20-1
size: few
D: .
DNA: TGCAGTGCTGGGATCGGGGTCGCAGGGAAAGAGACCCAGTACTTC
CDR3: CSAGIGVAGKETQYF

J: TRBJ2-5
V: TRBV28
size: few
D: TRBD1
DNA: TGTGCCAGCAGTGCTCCCGGGACAGGGTTTTTTGAGACCCAGTACTTC
CDR3: CASSAPGTGFFETQYF

J: TRBJ2-3
V: TRBV4-1
size: .
D: .
DNA: TGCGCCAGCAGCCAAGATGCTGCAAATACGCAGTATTTT
CDR3: CASSQDAANTQYF

J: TRBJ1-5
V: TRBV7-2
size: few
D: .
DNA: TGTGCCAGCAGCTTAGCTATGACAGGTCAAAGGCCCCAGCATTTT
CDR3: CASSLAMTGQRPQHF

J: TRBJ2-3
V: TRBV10-3
size: .
D: TRBD1
DNA: TGTGCCATCAGTGAGGGACAGGGTGCCAGCACAGATACGCAGTATTTT
CDR3: CAISEGQGASTDTQYF

J: TRBJ1-1
V: TRBV28
size: .
D: .
DNA: TGTGCCAGCAGCCCCCGGGGGTGGACTCGGAACACTGAAGCTTTCTTT
CDR3: CASSPRGWTRNTEAFF

J: TRBJ1-1
V: TRBV29-1
size: many
D: TRBD1
DNA: TGCAGCGTTGACTTCGGGACAGGGGGCATGAACACTGAAGCTTTCTTT
CDR3: CSVDFGTGGMNTEAFF

J: TRBJ2-3
V: TRBV7-2
size: few
D: TRBD1
DNA: TGTGCCAGCAGCCGGGACAGGGGGCTTGATACGCAGTATTTT
CDR3: CASSRDRGLDTQYF

J: TRBJ1-1
V: TRBV28
size: few
D: .
DNA: TGTGCCAGCAGTCTTAGCCCATTCAGTATGGCTTTCTTT
CDR3: CASSLSPFSMAFF

J: TRBJ2-4
V: TRBV12-3/TRBV12-4
size: many
D: TRBD1
DNA: TGTGCCAGCAGTAGGGGGCTAGAAGGCGGGGCCAAAAACATTCAGTACTTC
CDR3: CASSRGLEGGAKNIQYF

J: TRBJ2-7
V: TRBV2
size: .
D: .
DNA: TGTGCCAGCAGTGAAGCCGGACAGTTCTACGAGCAGTACTTC
CDR3: CASSEAGQFYEQYF

J: TRBJ1-2
V: TRBV14
size: .
D: .
DNA: TGTGCCAGCAGCCCCGAACCGTCGACCAACTATGGCTACACCTTC
CDR3: CASSPEPSTNYGYTF

J: TRBJ2-1
V: TRBV13
size: .
D: .
DNA: TGTGCCAGCAGCCGCCTAGGTACCTACAATGAGCAGTTCTTC
CDR3: CASSRLGTYNEQFF

J: TRBJ2-3
V: TRBV9
size: .
D: .
DNA: TGTGCCAGCAGGGCCAGTACCACATTCTCAGATACGCAGTATTTT
CDR3: CASRASTTFSDTQYF

J: TRBJ2-5
V: TRBV10-3
size: .
D: .
DNA: TGTGCCATCAGTGAGTCGGATCGGAGTTTCGAGACCCAGTACTTC
CDR3: CAISESDRSFETQYF

J: TRBJ2-1
V: TRBV27
size: .
D: TRBD2
DNA: TGTGCCAGCAGTGTTTCGGGACTAGCGGGGGGCCGATATTACAATGAGCAGTTCTTC
CDR3: CASSVSGLAGGRYYNEQFF

J: TRBJ2-1
V: TRBV27
size: few
D: TRBD2
DNA: TGTGCCAGCAGTTTAGGACTAGCGTTGGACAATGAGCAGTTCTTC
CDR3: CASSLGLALDNEQFF

J: TRBJ2-7
V: TRBV12-3/TRBV12-4
size: many
D: TRBD2
DNA: TGTGCCAGCAGCCCACGGGCTAGCGGAACCTACGAGCAGTACTTC
CDR3: CASSPRASGTYEQYF

J: TRBJ2-3
V: TRBV2
size: many
D: TRBD2
DNA: TGTGCCAGCAGTGGTGGACTAGCGGGGGGGCGCTCAGATACGCAGTATTTT
CDR3: CASSGGLAGGRSDTQYF

J: TRBJ2-5
V: TRBV12-3/TRBV12-4
size: many
D: .
DNA: TGTGCCAGCAGCGCGGACTTACAAGAGACCCAGTACTTC
CDR3: CASSADLQETQYF

J: TRBJ2-1
V: TRBV5-5
size: .
D: TRBD2
DNA: TGTGCCAGCAGCTTGGTCCTAGCGGGGGTAATTGAGCAGTTCTTC
CDR3: CASSLVLAGVIEQFF

J: TRBJ1-5
V: TRBV24-1
size: .
D: TRBD1
DNA: TGTGCCACCAGTGATAGGGACAGGGGAGTTACTCAGCCCCAGCATTTT
CDR3: CATSDRDRGVTQPQHF

J: TRBJ2-5
V: TRBV5-1
size: .
D: TRBD1
DNA: TGCGCCAGCAGCAAGGACAGGGGGCGAGAGACCCAGTACTTC
CDR3: CASSKDRGRETQYF

J: TRBJ2-7
V: TRBV6-2/TRBV6-3
size: few
D: TRBD2
DNA: TGTGCCAGCAGTTACGGCGGGAGTTTCTACGAGCAGTACTTC
CDR3: CASSYGGSFYEQYF

J: TRBJ2-3
V: TRBV20-1
size: once
D: TRBD2
DNA: TGCAGTGCTAGGTTCCTAGCGGGCACAGATACGCAGTATTTT
CDR3: CSARFLAGTDTQYF

J: TRBJ2-7
V: TRBV11-2
size: few
D: .
DNA: TGTGCCAGCAGCTTAGGTCAGGGGCAAGAGCAGTACTTC
CDR3: CASSLGQGQEQYF

J: TRBJ2-3
V: TRBV20-1
size: few
D: .
DNA: TGCAGTGCTAACACGAAACTACAGGGAGATACGCAGTATTTT
CDR3: CSANTKLQGDTQYF

J: TRBJ2-7
V: TRBV5-1
size: .
D: TRBD2
DNA: TGCGCCAGCAGCTTGCTCACGGGACTAGCGGGAGTCGAGCAGTACTTC
CDR3: CASSLLTGLAGVEQYF

J: TRBJ2-1
V: TRBV19
size: .
D: .
DNA: TGTGCCAGTAGTGTCAGCTCTCAGGGGGGCTTTGAGCAGTTCTTC
CDR3: CASSVSSQGGFEQFF

J: TRBJ2-3
V: TRBV12-3/TRBV12-4
size: .
D: TRBD2
DNA: TGTGCCAGCGGACTAGCGGGAGTCCCAGATACGCAGTATTTT
CDR3: CASGLAGVPDTQYF

J: TRBJ2-1
V: TRBV19
size: few
D: TRBD2
DNA: TGTGCCAGTAGTAGGGGACTAGCGGGAGTAACCTACAATGAGCAGTTCTTC
CDR3: CASSRGLAGVTYNEQFF

J: TRBJ1-2
V: TRBV12-3/TRBV12-4
size: .
D: .
DNA: TGTGCCAGCAGTTTAGATACCGCTGGCTACACCTTC
CDR3: CASSLDTAGYTF

J: TRBJ2-2
V: TRBV9
size: few
D: TRBD1
DNA: TGTGCCAGCGAACGGACAGGGTTAGACACCGGGGAGCTGTTTTTT
CDR3: CASERTGLDTGELFF

J: TRBJ2-7
V: TRBV15
size: few
D: TRBD2
DNA: TGTGCCACCAGCAGAGGGGAGGCGGGAGGTACCTACGAGCAGTACTTC
CDR3: CATSRGEAGGTYEQYF

J: TRBJ2-2
V: TRBV5-1
size: .
D: .
DNA: TGCGCCAGCACATGGTCCCCGGCCCTGACCGGGGAGCTGTTTTTT
CDR3: CASTWSPALTGELFF

J: TRBJ1-1
V: TRBV3-1
size: few
D: .
DNA: TGTGCCAGCAGCCAAGTTCACACTGAAGCTTTCTTT
CDR3: CASSQVHTEAFF

J: TRBJ2-7
V: TRBV2
size: .
D: .
DNA: TGTGCCAGCAGGCCAGGTGAGGGAGCCTACGAGCAGTACTTC
CDR3: CASRPGEGAYEQYF

J: TRBJ1-2
V: TRBV20-1
size: few
D: .
DNA: TGCAGTGCCCCAGACAATAACTATGGCTACACCTTC
CDR3: CSAPDNNYGYTF

J: TRBJ2-2
V: TRBV29-1
size: many
D: .
DNA: TGCAGCGTTGGGGCGGGGTCCGGGGAGCTGTTTTTT
CDR3: CSVGAGSGELFF

J: TRBJ2-7
V: TRBV2
size: .
D: TRBD2
DNA: TGTGCCAGCAGATTGGGACTAGGGCCCTACGAGCAGTACTTC
CDR3: CASRLGLGPYEQYF

J: TRBJ1-2
V: TRBV27
size: few
D: .
DNA: TGTGCCAGCAGTCCCCATGACCGGACAGTCTATGGCTACACCTTC
CDR3: CASSPHDRTVYGYTF

J: TRBJ1-2
V: TRBV27
size: .
D: .
DNA: TGTGCCAGCAGTGACGGAGCACTCTATGGCTACACCTTC
CDR3: CASSDGALYGYTF

J: TRBJ2-5
V: TRBV10-3
size: few
D: .
DNA: TGTGCCATCAGTGATTATTCACGGGGGGAGACCCAGTACTTC
CDR3: CAISDYSRGETQYF